The 17 T cell receptor beta chains below were found in one sample sequenced in a study of vaccination effects on CD4 cells after COVID-19. Sequencing was performed with immunoSEQ multiplex PCR; in TCRdb, only in-frame clones are kept and a portion is missing. The table shows about 27,000 clones, with 77% occurring only once. Within the ViraFEST assay, antigen-specific CD4+ T cells underwent expansion with viral peptide pools prior to sequencing. CD4+ T cells were isolated after around 10 days of culture. The person was diagnosed with PCR-confirmed SARS-CoV-2 infection between March and December 2020. Antigen specificity for these receptors is unknown. The source material was CD4+ T cells from PBMCs cultured with HCoV-NL63 spike peptides, sampled before COVID-19 vaccination. These TCRs come from a human donor who had a prior SARS-CoV-2 infection.

This rearrangement joins TRBV7-9 to TRBJ2-2, with D tentatively TRBD2 (6 bases). The V gene lost 5 bases and the J gene lost 2 bases, with 12 bases spanning the gap. The germline V gene has CDR1 SEHNR and CDR2 FQNEAQ (reference sequence). This CDR3 contains 15 residues. The CDR3 protein is CASSPLAGNTGELFF. The CDR3, as DNA: TGTGCCAGCAGCCCACTAGCAGGAAACACCGGGGAGCTGTTTTTT. The variable domain in full, completed from reference TRBV7-9 and TRBJ2-2, reads DTGVSQNPRHKITKRGQNVTFRCDPISEHNRLYWYRQTLGQGPEFLTYFQNEAQLEKSRLLSDRFSAERPKGSFSTLEIQRTEQGDSAMYLCASSPLAGNTGELFFGEGSRLTVL.

The chain links TRBV5-1 to TRBJ1-1, with a tentative D call TRBD1 (5 bases). Germline values: CDR1 SGHRS, CDR2 YFSETQ. This CDR3 spans 13 amino acids. Trimming took 4 bases from V and 4 from J, leaving 11 bases between them. The CDR3 nucleotides read TGCGCCAGCAGCCCCATTGGGGGCACTGAAGCTTTCTTT. Its translation is CASSPIGGTEAFF.

This clone has a handful of counts. The chain recombines TRBV24-1 with TRBJ1-5; 7 positions match TRBD1. The germline CDR1 and CDR2 sequences are KGHDR and SFDVKD. V was pared by 9 bases and J by 5 bases, with 3 bases of the junction left unmatched. The CDR3 is made up of 12 amino acids. CDR3 protein: CATGQADQPQHF. Here the CDR3 DNA reads TGTGCCACCGGACAGGCGGATCAGCCCCAGCATTTT.

J is TRBJ2-7 and V is TRBV6-1; tentative D call: TRBD2 (6 bases). Germline V gene sequence: CDR1 MNHNS, CDR2 SASEGT. CDR3 length: 14 amino acids. V dropped 1 base and J dropped 4 bases, with 11 bases sitting between them. The CDR3, as DNA: TGTGCCAGCAGTGAAGGATGGCGGGAATACGAGCAGTACTTC. Its translation: CASSEGWREYEQYF.

The chain has TRBV7-9 and TRBJ1-2; TRBD1 aligns across 8 bases. Trimming cost V 2 bases and J 4 bases; bases outside gene matches: 6. The germline V gene has CDR1 SEHNR and CDR2 FQNEAQ (reference sequence). The CDR3 sequence is 15 residues long. The CDR3 reads CASSLKETGAYGYTF. In DNA form, the CDR3 reads TGTGCCAGCAGCTTAAAAGAGACAGGGGCCTATGGCTACACCTTC. The full variable domain, rest sourced from reference TRBV7-9 and TRBJ1-2, is DTGVSQNPRHKITKRGQNVTFRCDPISEHNRLYWYRQTLGQGPEFLTYFQNEAQLEKSRLLSDRFSAERPKGSFSTLEIQRTEQGDSAMYLCASSLKETGAYGYTFGSGTRLTVV.

The chain links TRBV5-1 to TRBJ1-3; D gene unclear. The germline gives CDR1 SGHRS, CDR2 YFSETQ. The CDR3 extends over 15 amino acids. Trimming cost V 4 bases and J 0 bases, with 11 bases left between them. CDR3 loop: CASSAFTNSGNTIYF. Here the CDR3 DNA reads TGCGCCAGCAGCGCATTTACGAACTCTGGAAACACCATATATTTT.

This clone was observed a handful of times. Different DNA sequences within this sample yield the same CDR3. The chain carries TRBV2 and TRBJ1-1; D is ambiguous. The CDR3 consists of 13 residues. V lost 1 base and J lost 5, with 8 bases in between. CDR1 and CDR2 from the germline V gene are SNHLY and FYNNEI. The CDR3 spells CASSEVEGTEAFF. CDR3 DNA sequence: TGTGCCAGCAGTGAAGTGGAGGGTACTGAAGCTTTCTTT.

V gene TRBV7-2 combines with J gene TRBJ2-7; the D is unclear. V was shortened by 6 bases and J by 1 base, with 13 bases between the two germline ends. The CDR3 extends over 14 amino acids. Germline V lookup: CDR1 SGHTA, CDR2 FQGNSA. DNA for the CDR3: TGTGCCAGCAGTCCTGGGTGGGGTTCCTACGAGCAGTACTTC. Its protein is CASSPGWGSYEQYF.

This chain joins TRBV10-3 and TRBJ2-5; 10 bases line up with TRBD1. V lost 6 bases, J lost 3 bases, and 4 bases stayed unmatched. CDR3 length: 14 residues. Germline loops: CDR1 ENHRY, CDR2 SYGVKD. The CDR3 is CAIREGTGEETQYF. The CDR3 DNA is TGTGCCATCAGGGAGGGGACAGGGGAAGAGACCCAGTACTTC.

The rearrangement links TRBV7-6 to TRBJ2-3; D is uncertain. Germline V gene lookup returns CDR1 SGHVS and CDR2 FNYEAQ. V was trimmed by 4 bases and J by 1 base, leaving 15 bases between them. This CDR3 region has 16 residues. The CDR3 nucleotides are TGTGCCAGCAGCTGGCCCCAAGCCCATGGCACAGATACGCAGTATTTT. The encoded protein is CASSWPQAHGTDTQYF. Full variable domain (remainder filled in from reference TRBV7-6 and TRBJ2-3): GAGVSQSPRYKVTKRGQDVALRCDPISGHVSLYWYRQALGQGPEFLTYFNYEAQQDKSGLPNDRFSAERPEGSISTLTIQRTEQRDSAMYRCASSWPQAHGTDTQYFGPGTRLTVL.

A few counts support this clone. The chain has TRBV7-9 and TRBJ1-6; D might be TRBD1 (6 bases). The germline V gene encodes CDR1 SEHNR and CDR2 FQNEAQ (reference sequence). V was cut by 4 bases and J by 5 bases, with 12 bases left in between. This CDR3 is 15 amino acids long. CDR3 coding DNA: TGTGCCAGCAGCTCGTGGGACACCAATAATTCACCCCTCCACTTT. This gives the protein CASSSWDTNNSPLHF.

V is TRBV7-3 and J is TRBJ2-2, with 14 positions matching TRBD2. V dropped 5 bases and J dropped 8; count of bases not matched to a gene: 13. Germline lookup yields CDR1 SGHTA and CDR2 FQGTGA. This CDR3 has 18 residues. The CDR3, as DNA: TGTGCCAGCAGCCCTCACGCCGGACTAGCGGGAGGTGGAGGGGAGCTGTTTTTT. Its translation is CASSPHAGLAGGGGELFF.

The genes are TRBV5-3 and TRBJ2-1; D is undetermined. TRBV5-3 is an open reading frame, and its role is uncertain. CDR3 length equals 14 residues. V lost 4 bases, J lost 5 bases, and 13 bases lay in between. CDR3 coding DNA: TGTGCCAGAAGCCAACCCAGGACGAACAATGAGCAGTTCTTC. Amino acids: CARSQPRTNNEQFF.

V gene TRBV7-2 combines with J gene TRBJ2-5; D is undetermined. V was clipped by 1 base and J by 2 bases, with 14 bases between them. The CDR3 has 16 amino acids. The germline V gene has CDR1 SGHTA and CDR2 FQGNSA. This CDR3 is CASSLGDWNRQETQYF. CDR3 in DNA: TGTGCCAGCAGCTTAGGTGACTGGAATCGACAAGAGACCCAGTACTTC.

This clone was seen more than once but under ten times. The chain carries TRBV2 and TRBJ1-4, with unresolved D. This CDR3 spans 14 amino acids. Trimming pared 5 bases from V and 7 bases from J, leaving 14 bases between. The germline gives CDR1 SNHLY, CDR2 FYNNEI. CDR3 residues: CASSPTPTGEKLFF. The CDR3 DNA follows: TGTGCCAGCAGTCCGACCCCGACGGGTGAAAAACTGTTTTTT.

The chain carries TRBV6-4 and TRBJ2-5; D ambiguous. V lost 11 bases and J 4 bases, leaving 14 bases between the germline ends. CDR1 and CDR2 (germline): MRHNA, SNTAGT. This CDR3 has 12 residues. The CDR3: CASSEPRETQYF. In nucleotides, the CDR3 is TGTGCCTCGAGCGAACCGAGAGAGACCCAGTACTTC.

The chain combines TRBV2 with TRBJ2-5; no definite D call. V lost 4 bases and J lost 2, with 14 bases in between. Germline assignment: CDR1 SNHLY and CDR2 FYNNEI. CDR3 length: 15 amino acids. DNA for the CDR3: TGTGCCAGCAGTGTTGGTAGGGTTCCGCAAGAGACCCAGTACTTC. This translates into CASSVGRVPQETQYF.